This T cell receptor beta chain was observed in a study of early T cells in non-severe SARS-CoV-2 infection. This clonotype has ten or more counts. TCRdb reanalysed the 5' RACE reads using MiXCR and keeps one entry per CDR3 protein. Of 100,000 to 120,000 distinct CDR3 sequences listed, around 10% are singletons. The CDR3 runs 12 residues. Between the trimmed V and J ends, which lost 5 bases and 12 bases, there was a span of 14 bases. Germline values: CDR1 LGHDT, CDR2 YNNKEL (reference sequence). This TCR came from an adult who was a healthcare worker with PCR-confirmed SARS-CoV-2 infection or an uninfected control (not recorded which). The chain carries TRBV3-1 and TRBJ2-1; either TRBD1 or TRBD2 may supply D (5 bases each). The material sequenced was whole blood. The CDR3 loop reads CASSAPPGTQFF. In nucleotides, the CDR3 is TGTGCCAGCAGCGCACCCCCGGGGACGCAGTTCTTC.